The 18 T cell receptor beta chains reported below all come from one sample, sequenced in a study of Ad26.COV2.S vaccination and SARS-CoV-2 variants. The treatment was: around 19 received Ad26.COV2.S at low or high dose, single or two shots; roughly five received placebo; per-sample allocation not given. Samples analyzed were those drawn on day 63 after the first vaccine or placebo injection. TCRdb's copy holds only in-frame clones and misses some; the assay was immunoSEQ multiplex PCR. The table records around 350,000 clones, 70% to 90% of them present only once. The source material was peripheral blood, sampled in a trial of Ad26.COV2.S vaccine versus placebo. The receptors were sampled from a person aged 18-65 years who received the Ad26.COV2.S COVID-19 vaccine or a placebo.

The chain uses TRBV30 and TRBJ2-5, with D perhaps matching TRBD1 (7 bases). The germline V gene encodes CDR1 GTSNPN and CDR2 SVGIG (reference sequence). This CDR3 spans 12 amino acids. V was cut by 5 bases and J by 5 bases, with 12 bases left in between. The CDR3: CAWDRAGETQYF. The CDR3 DNA reads as TGTGCCTGGGACAGGGCGGGGGAGACCCAGTACTTC.

The V and J genes are TRBV6-5 and TRBJ1-1; D is possibly TRBD1 (6 bases). V was cut by 4 bases and J by 6 bases, with 15 bases left in between. Germline V CDR1 and CDR2: MNHEY, SVGAGI. This CDR3 comprises 14 residues. The CDR3 DNA reads TGTGCCAGCAGTTCCCTACAGGGTTTGGCTGAAGCTTTCTTT. Translating gives CASSSLQGLAEAFF.

Concerning this clone: Other DNA sequences in this specimen translate into the identical CDR3. The rearrangement links TRBV30 to TRBJ1-3, with no clear D. The germline V gene has CDR1 GTSNPN and CDR2 SVGIG (reference sequence). The CDR3 is 12 residues long. Trimming removed 0 bases at V and 0 bases at J, with 0 bases between. CDR3 sequence (DNA): TGTGCCTGGAGTGTCTCTGGAAACACCATATATTTT. Translating it yields CAWSVSGNTIYF.

The V and J genes are TRBV7-6 and TRBJ2-3, with D perhaps being TRBD1 or TRBD2 (5 bases each). The CDR3 is 17 amino acids. Germline CDR1 reads SGHVS; CDR2 reads FNYEAQ. Trimming stripped 7 bases from V and 1 base from J, with 21 bases between. The CDR3 DNA reads TGTGCCAGCAAGCTTAATCCGGGGCGGAAGGGCACAGATACGCAGTATTTT. Encoded protein: CASKLNPGRKGTDTQYF.

The CDR3 region has the DNA TGTGCCAGCAGCGTTCGCGGGTATACCACAGATACGCAGTATTTT. It codes for CASSVRGYTTDTQYF. The chain combines TRBV9 with TRBJ2-3, with D possibly TRBD2 on 5 matching bases. Between the trimmed V and J ends, which lost 2 bases and 2 bases, there was a span of 12 bases. The CDR3 has 15 amino acids. In germline, CDR1 is SGDLS, CDR2 YYNGEE.

The J gene is TRBJ2-7, the V gene TRBV7-6, with 10 bases lining up with TRBD1. The CDR3 runs to 16 residues. V shed 0 bases and J 5 bases; nucleotides not matched to a gene: 7. Germline V CDR1 and CDR2: SGHVS, FNYEAQ. CDR3 DNA sequence: TGTGCCAGCAGCTTAGCCCGGGACAGGGGTATCGACGAGCAGTACTTC. Translating it yields CASSLARDRGIDEQYF.

The rearrangement joins TRBV11-2 to TRBJ2-7; 7 nucleotides align to TRBD1. CDR1 and CDR2 from the germline V gene are SGHAT and FQNNGV. The CDR3 is 15 residues long. J gave up 4 bases and V 5 bases, and 11 bases lay outside the gene matches. CDR3 sequence (DNA): TGTGCCAGCAGCACCCGTGAGGGGGCGAGATACGAGCAGTACTTC. Translation gives CASSTREGARYEQYF.

The chain joins TRBV27 to TRBJ2-5, with D possibly TRBD2 on 5 matching bases. The CDR3 runs to 15 residues. Germline V gives CDR1 MNHEY, CDR2 SMNVEV (reference sequence). Trimming took off 8 bases at V and 0 bases at J, with 16 bases between the two ends. The chain's CDR3 is CASRGLAGNQETQYF. The CDR3 nucleotides are TGTGCCAGCCGAGGGCTAGCTGGTAACCAAGAGACCCAGTACTTC.

The V and J genes are TRBV24-1 and TRBJ2-7; D perhaps matches TRBD1 (6 bases). CDR3 length: 15 residues. V shed 4 bases and J shed 6 bases, with 18 bases lying between them. CDR1 and CDR2 from the germline V gene are KGHDR and SFDVKD. The CDR3 DNA sequence: TGTGCCACCAGTGACCCACAGGGTGGAGAGGTCGAGCAGTACTTC. Translating gives CATSDPQGGEVEQYF.

V and J are TRBV10-2 and TRBJ2-2; a weak D match, TRBD2 (5 bases). The germline gives CDR1 WSHSY, CDR2 SAAADI. V lost 2 bases to trimming and J lost 2 bases, with 9 bases between them. This CDR3 contains 15 residues. For the CDR3, the DNA is TGCGCCAGCAGTGAGAACGGGGTCAACACCGGGGAGCTGTTTTTT. Protein: CASSENGVNTGELFF.

The chain combines TRBV5-1 with TRBJ2-7, with 7 bases matching TRBD2. The V segment lost 4 bases and the J segment 1 base; nucleotides outside the gene matches: 11. Germline CDR1 reads SGHRS; CDR2 reads YFSETQ. This CDR3 spans 16 amino acids. The CDR3 DNA is TGCGCCAGCAGCCGGGGGGACGGAAACCCGTCCTACGAGCAGTACTTC. Translated, it gives CASSRGDGNPSYEQYF.

The chain employs TRBV6-1 and TRBJ1-6; D is perhaps TRBD1 (5 bases). With 0 bases removed from V and 3 bases from J, the gap between germline ends came to 12 bases. The CDR3 sequence is 17 residues long. Germline CDR1 is MNHNS and CDR2 is SASEGT. CDR3 residues: CASSEALGLIYNSPLHF. DNA of the CDR3: TGTGCCAGCAGTGAAGCCTTGGGACTGATCTATAATTCACCCCTCCACTTT.

The chain is built from TRBV7-8 and TRBJ2-1, with TRBD2 matching over 12 bases. Per the germline V gene, CDR1 is SGHVS and CDR2 is FQNEAQ. V gave up 2 bases and J gave up 6 bases; unmatched junction bases: 8. The CDR3 has 17 amino acids. CDR3 protein: CASSLTPLAGGANEQFF. The CDR3 DNA reads as TGTGCCAGCAGCTTAACCCCCCTAGCGGGGGGGGCCAATGAGCAGTTCTTC.

This rearrangement joins TRBV7-6 to TRBJ1-1; 9 bases are shared with TRBD1. This CDR3 contains 17 residues. Trimming took 4 bases from V and 1 from J; bases not matched to a gene: 10. Germline CDR1 and CDR2: SGHVS and FNYEAQ. The CDR3 loop is CASSSWTGDDQNTEAFF. The CDR3, as DNA: TGTGCCAGCAGCTCGTGGACAGGGGACGACCAGAACACTGAAGCTTTCTTT.

This clone was found once. V usage is TRBV3-1 (or the pseudogene TRBV3-2) and J usage is TRBJ2-4; 8 bases fit TRBD2. This CDR3 has 15 amino acids. With 5 bases clipped from V and 4 bases from J, the junction kept 7 bases outside the gene matches. CDR1 and CDR2 from the germline V gene are LGHDT and YNNKEL (reference sequence). CDR3 region: CASSDVGGGKNIQYF. For the CDR3, the DNA is TGTGCCAGCAGCGACGTCGGCGGGGGGAAAAACATTCAGTACTTC.

The rearrangement joins TRBV27 to TRBJ1-5; D is ambiguous. Trimming pared 1 base from V and 5 bases from J, leaving 12 bases between. Germline V gives CDR1 MNHEY, CDR2 SMNVEV (reference sequence). This CDR3 region has 15 residues. DNA for the CDR3: TGTGCCAGCAGTTTATGGGCAGGCGTGCATCAGCCCCAGCATTTT. This gives the protein CASSLWAGVHQPQHF.

The J gene is TRBJ1-1, the V gene TRBV27, with 8 bases identical to TRBD1. The V and J ends lost 6 bases and 4 bases, in that order; junction bases with no gene match: 10. This CDR3 contains 15 residues. The germline gives CDR1 MNHEY, CDR2 SMNVEV (reference sequence). The DNA of the CDR3 is TGTGCCAGCAGCCCTTTCGGACAGGGTGCCACTGAAGCTTTCTTT. Amino acids: CASSPFGQGATEAFF.

The chain employs TRBV12-5 and TRBJ2-7, with D possibly TRBD1 on 6 matching bases. V gave up 2 bases and J gave up 4 bases, with 12 bases separating them. Per the germline V gene, CDR1 is LGHNT and CDR2 is FRNRAP. This CDR3 contains 14 residues. The CDR3 region is CASGLRSRGYEQYF. In DNA, the CDR3 is TGTGCTAGTGGTTTGAGGTCCAGGGGTTACGAGCAGTACTTC.